Detailed here is one T cell receptor beta chain. Its cognate antigen is unknown. This entry is derived from a study of shared clonotypes between healthy human individuals. Study-wide findings and caveats: A handful of donors showed sharing of approximately 4.7% of naive CD4 clonotypes.

Naive CD8 cells were CD45RO-negative, positively selected for CCR7, excluding terminally differentiated effector memory CD45RA+ cells. The repertoire was sequenced with immunoSEQ multiplex PCR; TCRdb's copy has only in-frame clones and lacks some. The repertoire holds about 2 million clones, about 95% seen once, with more than 0.95% in the top ten. The CDR3 sequence is 18 residues long. Germline CDR1 is SGHDN and CDR2 is FVKESK. V lost 0 bases to trimming and J lost 8 bases, with 22 bases between them. The V call is TRBV14, the J call TRBJ1-4; no clear D. Sequencing input: naive CD8+ T cells sorted from blood. This clonotype originated in a man aged 18-30 years in good health. CDR3 nucleotide sequence: TGTGCCAGCAGCCAAGAGGGTACACTACGACTCAATAGGGAAAAACTGTTTTTT. Its translation: CASSQEGTLRLNREKLFF.